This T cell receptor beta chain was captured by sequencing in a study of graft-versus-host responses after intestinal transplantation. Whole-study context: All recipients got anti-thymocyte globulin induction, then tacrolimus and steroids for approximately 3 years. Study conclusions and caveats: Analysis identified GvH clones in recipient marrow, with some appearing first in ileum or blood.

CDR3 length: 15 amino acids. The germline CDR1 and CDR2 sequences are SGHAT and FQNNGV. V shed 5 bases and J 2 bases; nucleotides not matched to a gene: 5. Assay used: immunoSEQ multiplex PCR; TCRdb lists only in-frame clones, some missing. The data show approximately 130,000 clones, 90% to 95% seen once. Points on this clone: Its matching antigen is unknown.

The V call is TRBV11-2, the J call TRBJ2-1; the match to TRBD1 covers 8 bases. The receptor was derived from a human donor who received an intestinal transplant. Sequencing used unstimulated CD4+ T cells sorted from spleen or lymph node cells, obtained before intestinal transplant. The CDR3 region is CASSERQGPYNEQFF. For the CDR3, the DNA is TGTGCCAGCAGCGAAAGACAGGGGCCCTACAATGAGCAGTTCTTC.